The 16 T cell receptor beta chains in this list originate from one sample, sequenced in a study of blood T cell repertoires in COVID-19. The data were produced by immunoSEQ multiplex PCR, yet TCRdb's version contains in-frame clones alone and is incomplete. The sample gives hundreds of thousands of clones, around 90% of which show up once; less than 2% is in the top ten. The material sequenced was PBMCs or T cells enriched from blood (not recorded which). The receptors come from a woman younger than 35 with acute COVID-19.

This rearrangement joins TRBV7-2 to TRBJ1-5; 11 bases are a match to TRBD1. The V and J ends lost 4 bases and 1 base, in that order; junction bases with no gene match: 9. The CDR3 totals 18 residues. Germline V gene data show CDR1 as SGHTA and CDR2 as FQGNSA. DNA of the CDR3: TGTGCCAGCAGCTACCGGACAGGGGGCGATATGAGCAATCAGCCCCAGCATTTT. This translates into CASSYRTGGDMSNQPQHF.

The chain couples TRBV7-9 to TRBJ2-1; D is unclear. V dropped 2 bases and J dropped 2 bases, with 7 bases sitting between them. From germline, CDR1 is SEHNR and CDR2 FQNEAQ (reference sequence). CDR3 size: 14 residues. Written as DNA, the CDR3 is TGTGCCAGCAGCTTAATGCTAGCCTACAATGAGCAGTTCTTC. It specifies CASSLMLAYNEQFF. The full variable domain, in which reference TRBV7-9 and TRBJ2-1 provide the parts outside the CDR3, is DTGVSQNPRHKITKRGQNVTFRCDPISEHNRLYWYRQTLGQGPEFLTYFQNEAQLEKSRLLSDRFSAERPKGSFSTLEIQRTEQGDSAMYLCASSLMLAYNEQFFGPGTRLTVL.

The chain recombines TRBV30 with TRBJ2-5; weak D call: TRBD1 (6 bases). In germline, CDR1 is GTSNPN, CDR2 SVGIG (reference sequence). The V and J ends lost 7 bases and 2 bases respectively, with 17 bases between them. The CDR3 covers 14 residues. The CDR3 DNA sequence: TGTGCCTACAACTACCACCAGGGGCAAGAGACCCAGTACTTC. Its translation is CAYNYHQGQETQYF.

The CDR3 sequence is CARSGGRVETQYF. CDR3 in DNA: TGTGCCCGTTCTGGCGGGAGGGTGGAGACCCAGTACTTC. The rearrangement uses TRBV2 and TRBJ2-5; 9 nucleotides align to TRBD2. This CDR3 spans 13 amino acids. J lost 5 bases, V lost 11 bases, and 9 bases had no gene match. Germline V gene sequence: CDR1 SNHLY, CDR2 FYNNEI.

The sample holds one count of this clone. The genes are TRBV7-9 and TRBJ2-7; 11 bases map to TRBD2. Per germline, CDR1 SEHNR and CDR2 FQNEAQ (reference sequence). CDR3 length: 15 amino acids. J lost 0 bases, V lost 6 bases, and 4 bases had no gene match. In DNA form, the CDR3 reads TGTGCCAGCAGTCCTACTAGCGGGAGCTCCTACGAGCAGTACTTC. As protein: CASSPTSGSSYEQYF.

This chain connects TRBV15 to TRBJ2-4; tentatively, D is TRBD2 (5 bases). V was shortened by 0 bases and J by 7 bases, with 7 bases between the two germline ends. The CDR3 has 13 amino acids. The germline gives CDR1 LNHNV, CDR2 YYDKDF (reference sequence). CDR3 loop: CATSREGENIQYF. The DNA of the CDR3 is TGTGCCACCAGCAGAGAGGGAGAGAACATTCAGTACTTC.

This sequence joins TRBV4-1 and TRBJ1-3; TRBD1 is a possible D gene (6 bases). Germline V gene data show CDR1 as MGHRA and CDR2 as YSYEKL. Trimming stripped 8 bases from V and 5 bases from J, with 16 bases between. This CDR3 region has 14 residues. The CDR3 nucleotides are TGCGCCAGCTGGGGAGGGGGGCGTCGAAACACCATATATTTT. Translation: CASWGGGRRNTIYF.

V is TRBV28 and J is TRBJ2-1; TRBD2 is a possible D gene (6 bases). The CDR3 length is 15 residues. CDR1 is MDHEN, CDR2 SYDVKM, per germline. V was pared by 6 bases and J by 8 bases, with 20 bases between. The CDR3 loop is CASRSGTGEIHEQFF. The DNA of the CDR3 is TGTGCCAGCAGATCCGGGACTGGAGAAATTCATGAGCAGTTCTTC.

V usage is TRBV28 and J usage is TRBJ2-7, with 9 nucleotides matching TRBD1. The germline V gene encodes CDR1 MDHEN and CDR2 SYDVKM. The CDR3 sequence is 14 residues long. Trimming at V came to 6 bases and at J to 3 bases, leaving 6 bases not matched to a gene. DNA for the CDR3: TGTGCCAGCAGCTGGCTGGGACAGGGCTACGAGCAGTACTTC. It is translated as CASSWLGQGYEQYF.

The chain couples TRBV7-8 to TRBJ2-5, with TRBD1 matching 7 bases. J lost 3 bases, V lost 4 bases, and 8 bases had no gene match. Looked up from germline, CDR1 is SGHVS and CDR2 is FQNEAQ. CDR3 length: 15 residues. CDR3 loop: CASSSPGGPKETQYF. In nucleotides, the CDR3 is TGTGCCAGCAGCTCCCCAGGGGGACCGAAAGAGACCCAGTACTTC.

This clone was recorded a few times. The rearrangement joins TRBV2 to TRBJ2-7; 8 bases are a match to TRBD2. Germline V gives CDR1 SNHLY, CDR2 FYNNEI. The CDR3 covers 13 residues. The junction had 8 bases not matched to a gene; V was cut back by 7 bases and J by 6 bases. The CDR3 is CASKSRLASEQYF. CDR3 bases: TGTGCCAGCAAGTCACGACTAGCGAGCGAGCAGTACTTC.

The chain is built from TRBV7-8 and TRBJ1-1; 9 bases agree with TRBD1. This CDR3 has 16 amino acids. Germline V lookup: CDR1 SGHVS, CDR2 FQNEAQ. V lost 3 bases, J lost 6 bases, and 11 bases stayed unmatched. The CDR3 DNA sequence: TGTGCCAGCAGCTTTAGATATAGGACAGGGGAAGCTGAAGCTTTCTTT. This encodes CASSFRYRTGEAEAFF. The variable domain in full, with the rest retrieved from reference TRBV7-8 and TRBJ1-1, is GAGVSQSPRYKVAKRGQDVALRCDPISGHVSLFWYQQALGQGPEFLTYFQNEAQLDKSGLPSDRFFAERPEGSVSTLKIQRTQQEDSAVYLCASSFRYRTGEAEAFFGQGTRLTVV.

The J gene is TRBJ2-3, the V gene TRBV4-3; 8 bases line up with TRBD1. Germline CDR1 reads LGHNA; CDR2 reads YSLEER. J was trimmed by 1 base and V by 1 base; bases with no gene match: 4. This CDR3 region has 16 residues. The CDR3 reads CASSQGSGGRTDTQYF. CDR3 coding DNA: TGCGCCAGCAGCCAAGGCTCAGGGGGCCGCACAGATACGCAGTATTTT.

The J gene is TRBJ2-7, the V gene TRBV7-8; tentative D call: TRBD1 (6 bases). CDR1 is SGHVS and CDR2 is FQNEAQ in the germline V gene. The CDR3 runs 15 residues. The V gene lost 5 bases and the J gene lost 0 bases, with 14 bases spanning the gap. CDR3 nucleotides: TGTGCCAGCAGCCCCGATAGGGGGAGCTCCTACGAGCAGTACTTC. It yields the protein CASSPDRGSSYEQYF.

This sequence joins TRBV18 and TRBJ2-1, with TRBD2 matching over 14 bases. The CDR3 has 15 amino acids. Looked up from germline, CDR1 is KGHSH and CDR2 is LQKENI. Trimming took 6 bases from V and 9 from J; bases not matched to a gene: 7. In DNA form, the CDR3 reads TGTGCCAGCTCCCAGGGACTAGCGGGAGTAGGTGAGCAGTTCTTC. Its translation: CASSQGLAGVGEQFF.

The V and J genes are TRBV9 and TRBJ2-1; 7 bases fit TRBD1. The CDR3 sequence is 14 residues long. Per the germline V gene, CDR1 is SGDLS and CDR2 is YYNGEE. V shed 3 bases, J shed 4 bases, and the junction held 4 bases outside the gene matches. This CDR3 is CASSAGTVYNEQFF. CDR3 DNA: TGTGCCAGCAGCGCCGGGACAGTATACAATGAGCAGTTCTTC.